Here is one T cell receptor (beta chain) with its context. There was relapse after autologous stem cell transplantation in every patient, and there was variation in brentuximab vedotin exposure. V gave up 5 bases and J gave up 2 bases; unmatched junction bases: 6. The CDR3 has 16 residues. Per germline, CDR1 MNHEY and CDR2 SMNVEV (reference sequence). These data come from a study of PD-1 blockade in classical Hodgkin lymphoma. The data were produced by immunoSEQ multiplex PCR, yet TCRdb's version contains in-frame clones alone and is incomplete. The sample shows 40,000 to 65,000 clones, approximately 81% of them seen only once.

This specimen was peripheral blood mononuclear cells (PBMCs), taken at baseline. The gene calls are TRBV27 and TRBJ2-1, with 10 nucleotides matching TRBD2. This sequence originates from a human donor with classical Hodgkin lymphoma. The CDR3 region is CASSPLTSGPYNEQFF. The CDR3 DNA reads as TGTGCCAGCAGTCCGTTGACTAGCGGGCCCTACAATGAGCAGTTCTTC.